Below, 19 T cell receptor beta chains from the same sample are listed, as sequenced in a study of post-analysis software for immune sequencing data. Study-wide points: Five TRBV segments, including TRBV5-6, TRBV5-1 and TRBV20-1, were more frequent in patients than controls.

Prepared libraries of TCR beta cDNA carried unique molecular identifiers. TCRdb reanalysed the PCR reads using MiXCR and keeps one entry per CDR3 protein. The sample yields about 800,000 distinct CDR3 sequences, 25% to 30% seen once. Their antigen targets remain unknown. Material: blood. The source is a girl aged 5 to 17 with multiple sclerosis.

The chain is built from TRBV5-1 and TRBJ2-6; 7 bases map to TRBD1. The junction had 7 bases not matched to a gene; V was cut back by 4 bases and J by 0 bases. Germline-derived CDR1 and CDR2 are SGHRS and YFSETQ. The CDR3 length is 17 residues. CDR3 residues: CASSPQTGSSGANVLTF. For the CDR3, the DNA is TGCGCCAGCAGCCCCCAGACAGGGAGCTCTGGGGCCAACGTCCTGACTTTC.

Turning to this clonotype: A read error may explain this, as a much larger clone is one base away. The chain joins TRBV29-1 to TRBJ2-5; TRBD2 aligns across 13 bases. The CDR3 contains 13 residues. With 8 bases clipped from V and 11 bases from J, the junction kept 11 bases outside the gene matches. Looked up from germline, CDR1 is SQVTM and CDR2 is ANQGSEA. The CDR3 reads CSIGTSGAGWQYF. In nucleotides, the CDR3 is TGCAGCATCGGGACTAGCGGGGCCGGATGGCAGTACTTC.

There are a few counts of this clonotype. The V call is TRBV10-3, the J call TRBJ1-2; perhaps TRBD1 as D (6 bases). In germline, CDR1 is ENHRY, CDR2 SYGVKD. The CDR3 spans 12 residues. V was clipped by 4 bases and J by 7 bases, with 10 bases between them. The CDR3 nucleotides are TGTGCCATCAGTGGGGGGCTTTTTGGCTACACCTTC. Protein product: CAISGGLFGYTF.

This clonotype was observed a single time. CDR3 region: CASSSFPGQGAGEQYF. The CDR3 coding sequence is TGTGCCAGCAGCTCATTTCCGGGACAGGGGGCGGGTGAGCAGTACTTC. V is TRBV11-2 and J is TRBJ2-7; the match to TRBD1 covers 12 bases. V shed 4 bases, J shed 7 bases, and the junction held 11 bases outside the gene matches. CDR1 is SGHAT, CDR2 FQNNGV, per germline. The CDR3 is 16 amino acids.

This clonotype was seen at least ten times. The chain carries TRBV4-3 and TRBJ2-7, with D maybe TRBD2 (6 bases). Germline CDR1 reads LGHNA; CDR2 reads YSLEER. Trimming removed 0 bases from V and 7 bases from J, with 16 bases in between. This CDR3 is 15 amino acids long. DNA of the CDR3: TGCGCCAGCAGCCAAGATATCGGCACCGCGGGAGAGCAGTACTTC. As protein: CASSQDIGTAGEQYF.

DNA of the CDR3: TGTGCCAGCAGCATGGGAGGAGAAGAGACCCAGTACTTC. This codes for CASSMGGEETQYF. The chain couples TRBV9 to TRBJ2-5, with a weak D call TRBD2 (6 bases). Trimming cost V 4 bases and J 3 bases, with 10 bases left between them. Germline V lookup: CDR1 SGDLS, CDR2 YYNGEE. There are 13 residues in the CDR3.

A few counts support this clonotype. The V call is TRBV7-2, the J call TRBJ2-7; D possibly matches TRBD1 or TRBD2 (5 bases each). This CDR3 is 16 amino acids long. In germline, CDR1 is SGHTA, CDR2 FQGNSA. V shed 1 base and J shed 0 bases, with 13 bases lying between them. CDR3 nucleotides: TGTGCCAGCAGCTTAGACGGGGCAGCCTCCTCCTACGAGCAGTACTTC. Its translation: CASSLDGAASSYEQYF.

This chain links TRBV29-1 with TRBJ2-1, with D unresolved. CDR1 is SQVTM and CDR2 is ANQGSEA in the germline V gene. V was pared by 3 bases and J by 4 bases, with 7 bases between. The CDR3 is made up of 12 amino acids. CDR3 DNA sequence: TGCAGCGTTGAGTACAGATACAATGAGCAGTTCTTC. It yields the protein CSVEYRYNEQFF.

This CDR3 reads CASSLALGRGYGYTF. The DNA for the CDR3 is TGCGCCAGCAGCTTGGCTTTAGGACGCGGCTATGGCTACACCTTC. This chain connects TRBV5-1 to TRBJ1-2; no definite D call. The V gene lost 0 bases and the J gene lost 4 bases, with 13 bases spanning the gap. Germline CDR1 is SGHRS and CDR2 is YFSETQ. This CDR3 is 15 amino acids long.

This clonotype has only one observation. A junction boundary mismatches the germline segment, possibly from a read error. The chain is built from TRBV20-1 and TRBJ2-7; 8 nucleotides align to TRBD2. Germline CDR1 and CDR2: DFQATT and SNEGSKA (reference sequence). The CDR3 has 15 amino acids. The CDR3 DNA sequence: TGCAGTGCTACAATAGCGGGATTGAGCTCCTACGGGCAGTACTTC. Residues: CSATIAGLSSYGQYF.

This clonotype was counted only a few times. This sequence joins TRBV5-1 and TRBJ2-7, with 7 nucleotides matching TRBD1. Germline V lookup: CDR1 SGHRS, CDR2 YFSETQ. V trimming: 6 bases; J trimming: 5 bases; junction bases outside the gene matches: 17. The CDR3 is made up of 16 amino acids. CDR3 residues: CASNPRGSGKMNEQYF. CDR3 sequence (DNA): TGCGCCAGCAACCCCAGGGGGTCAGGGAAGATGAACGAGCAGTACTTC.

The CDR3, as DNA: TGCAGTGCTCGCAACCCTGGGCCGGGACTCCTCTTTCCGTACTTC. Protein product: CSARNPGPGLLFPYF. The chain uses TRBV20-1 and TRBJ2-5, with a possible D match to TRBD2 (6 bases). Germline V gene data show CDR1 as DFQATT and CDR2 as SNEGSKA (reference sequence). Trimming removed 5 bases at V and 13 bases at J, with 29 bases between. The CDR3 length is 15 residues.

This clonotype turned up a few times. The chain employs TRBV6-6 and TRBJ1-5, with TRBD1 as a possible D gene (5 bases). Trimming shortened V by 5 bases and J by 4 bases, and 15 bases separated the two germline ends. The CDR3 extends over 15 amino acids. Germline V gene data show CDR1 as MNHNY and CDR2 as SVGAGI (reference sequence). This CDR3 reads CASSAAWGRNQPQHF. Written as DNA, the CDR3 is TGTGCCAGCAGTGCTGCATGGGGACGGAATCAGCCCCAGCATTTT.

This chain uses TRBV6-1 with TRBJ1-5, with 9 bases matching TRBD1. Germline V gene sequence: CDR1 MNHNS, CDR2 SASEGT. V shed 8 bases, J shed 5 bases, and the junction held 4 bases outside the gene matches. The CDR3 spans 13 residues. The CDR3, as DNA: TGTGCCAGCCGAGGGGACAGGGATCAGCCCCAGCATTTT. Translated, it gives CASRGDRDQPQHF.

As regards this clonotype: At one of its ends the junction is not consistent with the germline gene, which may arise from a read error. The chain carries TRBV20-1 and TRBJ1-4, with D perhaps matching TRBD1 (6 bases). This CDR3 is built from 14 residues. From germline, CDR1 is DFQATT and CDR2 SNEGSKA (reference sequence). The CDR3 spells CSAARGQINEKRFF. Here the CDR3 DNA reads TGCAGTGCTGCCCGGGGGCAGATTAATGAAAAACGGTTTTTT.

This clonotype appeared a single time. This chain links TRBV7-2 with TRBJ2-7; TRBD1 is a possible D gene (6 bases). Germline V gene sequence: CDR1 SGHTA, CDR2 FQGNSA. Trimming removed 5 bases from V and 3 bases from J, with 14 bases in between. The CDR3 extends over 14 amino acids. The CDR3 DNA reads TGTGCCAGCAGCCGAGATACAGGGAGCTACGAGCAGTACTTC. Amino acids: CASSRDTGSYEQYF.

This chain uses TRBV14 with TRBJ2-5, with 7 bases matching TRBD1. The DNA end favors TRBJ2-4, so the J call may be wrong. This CDR3 comprises 13 residues. CDR1 and CDR2 from the germline V gene are SGHDN and FVKESK. CDR3 in amino acids: CASSQTGSDIQYF. DNA for the CDR3: TGTGCCAGCAGCCAGACAGGGTCGGACATTCAGTACTTC.

On this clonotype: This could be a read error, since a much larger clone is one nucleotide away. The chain has TRBV15 and TRBJ2-1; 7 positions match TRBD2. From germline, CDR1 is LNHNV and CDR2 YYDKDF (reference sequence). V shed 8 bases, J shed 5 bases, and the junction held 9 bases outside the gene matches. This CDR3 is 14 amino acids long. CDR3 bases: TGTGCCACCGGCACGGGACTAACCAACAATGAGCAGTTCTTC. Amino acids: CATGTGLTNNEQFF.

This clonotype showed up just a few times. The J gene is TRBJ2-7, the V gene TRBV20-1, with 7 nucleotides matching TRBD1. V was pared by 1 base and J by 6 bases, with 3 bases of the junction left unmatched. CDR1 is DFQATT, CDR2 SNEGSKA, per germline (reference sequence). The CDR3 is made up of 12 amino acids. Written as DNA, the CDR3 is TGCAGTGCTAGAGCCTGGGACAGCGAGCAGTACTTC. It encodes CSARAWDSEQYF.